The 31 T cell receptor beta chains listed next were all sequenced from one sample in a study of blood T cells in healthy people across ages. Using a J-beta primer mix together with a sample-barcoded 5' primer, a second PCR was run for roughly 7 to 12 cycles. Each CDR3 protein is one row after TCRdb ran MiXCR on the 5' RACE reads. There are fewer than 2,000,000 distinct CDR3 sequences in the sample; about two fifths occur only once, and approximately 22% lies in the top ten. Material for sequencing was blood. Receptors originate from a human donor in good health.

In this sample, this clonotype is medium-sized. The chain employs TRBV5-1 and TRBJ2-1; 10 nucleotides align to TRBD2. Per the germline V gene, CDR1 is SGHRS and CDR2 is YFSETQ. CDR3 length equals 17 residues. The junction had 11 bases not matched to a gene; V was cut back by 3 bases and J by 5 bases. CDR3 sequence: CASSSMFSGGLDNEQFF. CDR3 sequence (DNA): TGCGCCAGCAGCTCGATGTTTAGCGGGGGGCTTGACAATGAGCAGTTCTTC.

With regard to this clonotype: A much more abundant neighbour one base away suggests this may be a read error. Lacking the conserved final phenylalanine or tryptophan, this CDR3 likely reflects a read error. The chain combines TRBV6-5 with TRBJ2-7, with D possibly matching TRBD1 (6 bases). Germline V gene data show CDR1 as MNHEY and CDR2 as SVGAGI. With 8 bases removed from V and 7 bases from J, the gap between germline ends came to 24 bases. The CDR3 is made up of 15 amino acids. The CDR3 loop reads CASAASRTVTSEQYC. Written as DNA, the CDR3 is TGTGCCAGCGCAGCGTCCCGGACAGTGACATCGGAGCAGTACTGC.

This clonotype occurred many times. The chain uses TRBV7-2 and TRBJ2-5; 9 bases map to TRBD1. CDR3 length equals 13 residues. The J segment lost 5 bases and the V segment lost 4 bases, leaving 2 bases of the junction unmatched. Per germline, CDR1 SGHTA and CDR2 FQGNSA. CDR3 DNA sequence: TGTGCCAGCAGCTCCGGGACAGGGGAGACCCAGTACTTC. This codes for CASSSGTGETQYF.

J is TRBJ1-1 and V is TRBV4-3; no reliable D call. This CDR3 spans 21 amino acids. V was trimmed by 0 bases and J by 0 bases, leaving 26 bases between them. From germline, CDR1 is LGHNA and CDR2 YSLEER. CDR3 amino acids: CASSQERVTEFSYLMNTEAFF. The CDR3 DNA reads as TGCGCCAGCAGCCAAGAGCGGGTAACGGAGTTCTCTTACTTAATGAACACTGAAGCTTTCTTT.

The chain has TRBV4-3 and TRBJ2-6; 7 nucleotides agree with TRBD1. Per germline, CDR1 LGHNA and CDR2 YSLEER. V trimming: 11 bases; J trimming: 4 bases; junction bases outside the gene matches: 5. The CDR3 loop spans 13 amino acids. The CDR3 DNA follows: TGCGCCTTCAGGGGGACAGGGGCCAACGTCCTGACTTTC. It codes for CAFRGTGANVLTF.

The rearrangement links TRBV27 to TRBJ2-5; the D gene is possibly TRBD1 (5 bases). V shed 6 bases and J shed 5 bases, with 13 bases lying between them. The V gene's germline CDR1 is MNHEY and CDR2 SMNVEV (reference sequence). This CDR3 is built from 13 residues. CDR3 residues: CASSLLGPETQYF. The CDR3 DNA reads as TGTGCCAGCAGCTTACTGGGGCCCGAGACCCAGTACTTC.

The V and J genes are TRBV5-4 and TRBJ2-3; D may be TRBD1 (6 bases). The CDR3 sequence is 12 residues long. Trimming removed 4 bases from V and 8 bases from J, with 11 bases in between. CDR1 is SGHNT and CDR2 is YYREEE in the germline V gene (reference sequence). CDR3 DNA: TGTGCCAGCAGCAAGGACAGCGGTACGCAGTATTTT. Protein sequence: CASSKDSGTQYF.

The rearrangement uses TRBV7-7 and TRBJ2-5; 7 positions match TRBD1. Losses at the gene ends were 5 bases for V and 0 bases for J; bases not matched to a gene: 12. Germline V gene lookup returns CDR1 SSHAT and CDR2 FNYEAQ (reference sequence). CDR3 size: 17 residues. CDR3 in DNA: TGTGCCAGCAGCACCCTCAGGGGGTCCGAGTACCAAGAGACCCAGTACTTC. Protein sequence: CASSTLRGSEYQETQYF.

This clonotype was seen a handful of times. This chain links TRBV6-1 with TRBJ1-1; the match to TRBD1 covers 8 bases. V shed 8 bases, J shed 4 bases, and the junction held 9 bases outside the gene matches. CDR1 is MNHNS and CDR2 is SASEGT in the germline V gene. The CDR3 totals 14 residues. The CDR3 loop is CASVSRGPSTEAFF. The DNA of the CDR3 is TGTGCCAGCGTCTCCAGGGGGCCTAGCACTGAAGCTTTCTTT.

The chain uses TRBV7-2 and TRBJ2-1; TRBD2 aligns across 10 bases. V shed 10 bases, J shed 10 bases, and the junction held 13 bases outside the gene matches. The CDR3 runs 14 residues. Germline CDR1 SGHTA, CDR2 FQGNSA. DNA of the CDR3: TGTGCCACCTTTCTAGCGGGGGTCTCCTACGAGCAGTTCTTC. This sequence encodes CATFLAGVSYEQFF.

About this clonotype: Possible read error: a much larger clone is one base away. J is TRBJ1-5 and V is TRBV7-2, with D unresolved. The CDR3 consists of 12 residues. V lost 8 bases and J 6 bases, leaving 11 bases between the germline ends. Looked up from germline, CDR1 is SGHTA and CDR2 is FQGNSA. The CDR3 reads CASGYVGQPQHF. In DNA, the CDR3 is TGTGCCAGCGGCTATGTTGGTCAGCCCCAGCATTTT.

This sequence joins TRBV12-3 or TRBV12-4 and TRBJ2-7, with TRBD1 identical over 9 bases. Trimming took 3 bases from V and 2 from J; bases not matched to a gene: 8. The CDR3 totals 16 residues. CDR3 in DNA: TGTGCCAGCAGTTTCTATGGAAGACAGGGGGCCTACGAGCAGTACTTC. Translation gives CASSFYGRQGAYEQYF.

This clonotype was recorded once. A read error may account for a junction end that differs from germline. V and J are TRBV10-3 and TRBJ2-1; D unresolved. CDR3 size: 12 residues. The germline CDR1 and CDR2 sequences are ENHRY and SYGVKD. For the CDR3, the DNA is TGTGTCATCTGGGATGCCGGCGATGAGCAGTTCTTC. It is translated as CVIWDAGDEQFF.

V usage is TRBV27 and J usage is TRBJ2-2; D remains ambiguous. The V gene's germline CDR1 is MNHEY and CDR2 SMNVEV (reference sequence). The V and J ends lost 3 bases and 3 bases respectively, with 11 bases between them. The CDR3 loop spans 15 amino acids. CDR3 in amino acids: CASSLPSVDTGELFF. Written as DNA, the CDR3 is TGTGCCAGCAGTTTGCCCAGCGTGGACACCGGGGAGCTGTTTTTT.

This clonotype was found a few times. The chain carries TRBV7-2 and TRBJ2-5; 10 bases line up with TRBD1. The V gene end was trimmed by 5 bases and the J gene end by 4 bases; junction bases not matched to a gene: 7. The CDR3 totals 15 residues. CDR1 is SGHTA, CDR2 FQGNSA, per germline. This CDR3 is CASSPRTGGRETQYF. The CDR3 DNA reads as TGTGCCAGCAGCCCCAGGACAGGGGGAAGAGAGACCCAGTACTTC. Based on the CDR3 plus reference TRBV7-2 and TRBJ2-5, the full variable domain is GAGVSQSPSNKVTEKGKDVELRCDPISGHTALYWYRQSLGQGLEFLIYFQGNSAPDKSGLPSDRFSAERTGGSVSTLTIQRTQQEDSAVYLCASSPRTGGRETQYFGPGTRLLVL.

V is TRBV19 and J is TRBJ2-1; 10 nucleotides agree with TRBD1. The V gene's germline CDR1 is LNHDA and CDR2 SQIVND (reference sequence). V was clipped by 3 bases and J by 7 bases; unmatched bases: 6. The CDR3 contains 15 residues. The CDR3 here is CASSIGDRGRNEQFF. The DNA for the CDR3 is TGTGCCAGTAGTATTGGGGACAGGGGCCGGAATGAGCAGTTCTTC. The entire variable domain, with the rest obtained from reference TRBV19 and TRBJ2-1, is as follows: DGGITQSPKYLFRKEGQNVTLSCEQNLNHDAMYWYRQDPGQGLRLIYYSQIVNDFQKGDIAEGYSVSREKKESFPLTVTSAQKNPTAFYLCASSIGDRGRNEQFFGPGTRLTVL.

V is TRBV5-5 and J is TRBJ2-1; D gene unclear. V dropped 1 base and J dropped 5 bases, with 10 bases sitting between them. The CDR3 contains 14 residues. CDR1 and CDR2 from the germline V gene are SGHKS and YYEKEE (reference sequence). As DNA, the CDR3 is TGTGCCAGCAGCTTGTACAGTAGGGACAATGAGCAGTTCTTC. Translation: CASSLYSRDNEQFF.

The chain combines TRBV6-6 with TRBJ1-6; D gene uncertain. This CDR3 has 14 residues. The V gene's germline CDR1 is MNHNY and CDR2 SVGAGI (reference sequence). V was pared by 10 bases and J by 0 bases, with 10 bases between. CDR3 loop: CATGRGSYNSPLHF. The DNA of the CDR3 is TGTGCCACCGGTCGGGGCTCCTATAATTCACCCCTCCACTTT.

This clonotype has more than one count but fewer than ten. The genes are TRBV29-1 and TRBJ1-2, with 8 bases aligning to TRBD1. Germline loops: CDR1 SQVTM, CDR2 ANQGSEA. V lost 7 bases to trimming and J lost 10 bases; unmatched junction nucleotides: 11. The CDR3 runs to 12 residues. In nucleotides, the CDR3 is TGCAGCGCGGGAGATGTGGACAGGGCCTACACCTTC. It yields the protein CSAGDVDRAYTF.

In the case of this clonotype: This may come from a read error, since a much larger clone is one base off. The chain recombines TRBV7-2 with TRBJ2-1; no firm D call. The CDR3 is 12 residues long. V dropped 7 bases and J dropped 1 base, with 5 bases sitting between them. From germline, CDR1 is SGHTA and CDR2 FQGNSA. The CDR3 DNA sequence: TGTGCCAGCACTACGTCCTACAATGAGCAGTTCTTC. It codes for CASTTSYNEQFF.

The V and J genes are TRBV7-8 and TRBJ2-3; TRBD2 is a possible D gene (6 bases). The ends were cut back, 1 base at V and 4 bases at J, with 15 bases in the middle. Germline CDR1 and CDR2: SGHVS and FQNEAQ. CDR3 length equals 16 residues. The DNA of the CDR3 is TGTGCCAGCAGCTTAGGTGTCGGACTAACGGCAGATACGCAGTATTTT. Its translation is CASSLGVGLTADTQYF.

This clonotype was recorded a few times. The chain employs TRBV12-5 and TRBJ1-2; D is possibly TRBD1 (6 bases). The CDR3 runs 15 residues. Trimming took 0 bases from V and 4 from J, leaving 12 bases between them. CDR1 and CDR2 from the germline V gene are LGHNT and FRNRAP. The CDR3: CASGLVLGGIYGYTF. The CDR3 region has the DNA TGTGCTAGTGGTTTGGTATTAGGGGGAATCTATGGCTACACCTTC. Filled out from reference TRBV12-5 and TRBJ1-2, the complete variable domain reads DARVTQTPRHKVTEMGQEVTMRCQPILGHNTVFWYRQTMMQGLELLAYFRNRAPLDDSGMPKDRFSAEMPDATLATLKIQPSEPRDSAVYFCASGLVLGGIYGYTFGSGTRLTVV.

This clonotype showed up just a few times. V usage is TRBV6-2 or TRBV6-3 and J usage is TRBJ2-1; TRBD1 is a possible D gene (5 bases). Germline V CDR1 and CDR2: MNHEY, SVGEGT. CDR3 length: 14 residues. The V and J ends lost 10 bases and 0 bases respectively, with 13 bases between them. The CDR3 DNA follows: TGTGCCACCCAAAGGGGCTACTCCTACAATGAGCAGTTCTTC. Translating gives CATQRGYSYNEQFF.

The V gene is TRBV6-6, the J gene TRBJ1-2; TRBD1 matches 10 bases. Germline V gene data show CDR1 as MNHNY and CDR2 as SVGAGI (reference sequence). V was pared by 4 bases and J by 6 bases, with 11 bases of the junction left unmatched. This CDR3 contains 16 residues. CDR3 coding DNA: TGTGCCAGCAGTTTTCCGGAAGACAGGGGGCTTGATGGCTACACCTTC. It codes for CASSFPEDRGLDGYTF.

This clonotype was observed many times. The gene calls are TRBV20-1 and TRBJ2-7, with TRBD2 matching over 8 bases. CDR1 and CDR2 from the germline V gene are DFQATT and SNEGSKA (reference sequence). This CDR3 has 13 amino acids. Losses at the gene ends were 3 bases for V and 2 bases for J; bases not matched to a gene: 3. CDR3 nucleotides: TGCAGTGCTAGGGTAGCGGGAACCTACGAGCAGTACTTC. Its translation is CSARVAGTYEQYF.

The chain carries TRBV6-6 and TRBJ2-5; TRBD1 matches at 9 bases. TRBJ2-7 matches the DNA end more closely, so the J call is doubtful. The CDR3 covers 16 residues. Germline values: CDR1 MNHNY, CDR2 SVGAGI (reference sequence). The CDR3 bases are TGTGCCAGCAGTTACTTAACGGGACAGGGACAGGACGAGCAGTACTTC. Residues: CASSYLTGQGQDEQYF.

This clonotype has a handful of counts. V is TRBV29-1 and J is TRBJ2-5; TRBD1 matches 7 bases. The CDR3 is 15 amino acids. Germline CDR1 SQVTM, CDR2 ANQGSEA. Trimming removed 8 bases from V and 1 base from J; junction bases left unmatched: 13. The CDR3 nucleotides are TGCAGCACCCACGGACAGGAAAATCCCCAAGAGACCCAGTACTTC. It encodes CSTHGQENPQETQYF.

As for this clonotype: One junction end disagrees with the germline gene, perhaps due to a read error. The V gene is TRBV11-1, the J gene TRBJ2-2; a weak D match, TRBD2 (5 bases). The CDR3 covers 15 residues. CDR1 and CDR2 from the germline V gene are SGHAT and FQDESV (reference sequence). This CDR3 reads CASSLSRANTGERFF. CDR3 DNA sequence: TGTGCCAGCAGCTTATCACGAGCGAACACCGGGGAGCGGTTTTTT.

J is TRBJ1-6 and V is TRBV9; unclear D gene. V lost 3 bases and J lost 7, with 14 bases in between. Germline CDR1 SGDLS, CDR2 YYNGEE. The CDR3 is 15 amino acids. CDR3 region: CASSAGLHPNSPLHF. DNA of the CDR3: TGTGCCAGCAGCGCGGGCCTCCACCCGAATTCACCCCTCCACTTT.

Comment on this clonotype: The junction does not match germline at one end; this may be a read error. The chain combines TRBV20-1 with TRBJ2-5; 12 bases agree with TRBD2. The CDR3 is 17 residues long. Germline CDR1 DFQATT, CDR2 SNEGSKA (reference sequence). CDR3 region: CSASRGSSGGAKETQYF. DNA of the CDR3: TGTAGTGCTAGCCGGGGGTCTAGCGGGGGGGCGAAGGAGACCCAGTACTTC.

Here the CDR3 reads CASSLYGGGGGYTF. CDR3 nucleotide sequence: TGCGCCAGCAGCTTGTACGGCGGGGGAGGTGGCTACACCTTC. The chain employs TRBV5-1 and TRBJ1-2, with a possible D match to TRBD1 (5 bases). Germline V gives CDR1 SGHRS, CDR2 YFSETQ. The CDR3 runs to 14 residues. V was shortened by 1 base and J by 7 bases, with 14 bases between the two germline ends.